This T cell receptor (beta chain) was identified during a study of T cells in Graves' hyperthyroidism and ophthalmopathy. Regarding the study as a whole: Ophthalmopathy was predicted by the model a median of approximately 6.6 months ahead of onset.

Template material for amplifying TCR beta CDR3 regions consisted of RNA transcripts. The primer set for the first-round RT-PCR of the TCR CDR3 was HTBI. Each CDR3 protein gets one entry after TCRdb re-called the multiplex PCR reads with MiXCR. This table has 500,000 to 650,000 distinct CDR3 sequences, 17% appearing once. On this clonotype: Its target is not known.

The CDR3 extends over 15 amino acids. Germline CDR1 GTSNPN, CDR2 SVGIG (reference sequence). Deletions cut 8 bases from V and 2 bases from J, with 19 bases between. For the diagnoses, clinical symptoms, serum thyroxine and TRAb, thyroid ultrasound and orbital computed tomography were used. PBMCs were collected from an approximately 10 ml volume of fresh peripheral blood. The clonotype was recovered from a woman under 30 with Graves' ophthalmopathy. Material: blood. The V call is TRBV30, the J call TRBJ1-3; D gene uncertain. The CDR3: CARSLKGSPGNTIYF. CDR3 DNA: TGTGCCCGCAGCCTGAAGGGTTCTCCTGGAAACACCATATATTTT.